This T cell receptor beta chain was obtained from a study of blood T cell repertoires in COVID-19. Study summary: The samples span acute and convalescent COVID-19 from the United States, Italy and Spain.

CDR1 and CDR2 (germline): GTSNPN, SVGIG (reference sequence). Between the trimmed V and J ends, which lost 2 bases and 8 bases, there was a span of 15 bases. This CDR3 is 13 amino acids long. Sequenced by immunoSEQ multiplex PCR; TCRdb stores in-frame clones only, minus some. This table holds a few hundred thousand clones, almost 85% found once. This clone was observed a handful of times. Sequencing input: PBMCs or T cells enriched from blood (not recorded which). This sequence originates from a middle-aged man who had recovered from COVID-19. The V call is TRBV30, the J call TRBJ1-2; no definite D call. For the CDR3, the DNA is TGTGCCTGGAGTTGGAGACGTGCGTTGGGCTACACCTTC. Translating it yields CAWSWRRALGYTF. Full variable domain (outside the CDR3, taken from reference TRBV30 and TRBJ1-2): SQTIHQWPATLVQPVGSPLSLECTVEGTSNPNLYWYRQAAGRGLQLLFYSVGIGQISSEVPQNLSASRPQDRQFILSSKKLLLSDSGFYLCAWSWRRALGYTFGSGTRLTVV.